What follows is one T cell receptor beta chain and its context. The sample belongs to a study of blood T cell repertoires in COVID-19. Whole-study context: The United States, Italy and Spain provided the acute and convalescent COVID-19 samples. Nucleic acid was either cDNA or gDNA, and it came from T cells, B-cell-depleted T cells, or PBMCs.

Study processing details: Amplification of reference gene primers was used by the study to estimate nucleated cell counts. Clones were sequenced by immunoSEQ multiplex PCR, and TCRdb holds only the in-frame ones, with some missing. V, J and clone size derive from that table, while D and trimming were established from the DNA sequence. The sample shows 100,000 to 150,000 clones, approximately 80% of them seen only once. CDR1 is SGHTA and CDR2 is FQGNSA in the germline V gene. Trimming left V 1 base short and J 4 bases short, with 8 bases between. The CDR3 covers 14 residues. This receptor was taken from a man in his forties with active or convalescent COVID-19. Input material: peripheral blood. V usage is TRBV7-2 and J usage is TRBJ1-5; unclear D gene. This CDR3 is CASSLVGSNQPQHF. In DNA, the CDR3 is TGTGCCAGCAGCTTAGTGGGGAGTAATCAGCCCCAGCATTTT.